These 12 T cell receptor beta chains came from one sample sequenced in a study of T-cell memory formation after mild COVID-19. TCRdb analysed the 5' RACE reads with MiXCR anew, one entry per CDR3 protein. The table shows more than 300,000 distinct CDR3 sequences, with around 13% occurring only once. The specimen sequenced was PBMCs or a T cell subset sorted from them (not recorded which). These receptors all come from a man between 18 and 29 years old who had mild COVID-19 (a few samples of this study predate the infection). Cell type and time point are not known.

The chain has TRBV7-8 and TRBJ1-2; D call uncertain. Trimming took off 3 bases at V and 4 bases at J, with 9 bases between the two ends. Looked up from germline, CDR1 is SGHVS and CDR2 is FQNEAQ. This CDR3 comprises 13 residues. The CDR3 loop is CASSLLGGYGYTF. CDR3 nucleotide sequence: TGTGCCAGCAGCTTGCTTGGTGGCTATGGCTACACCTTC.

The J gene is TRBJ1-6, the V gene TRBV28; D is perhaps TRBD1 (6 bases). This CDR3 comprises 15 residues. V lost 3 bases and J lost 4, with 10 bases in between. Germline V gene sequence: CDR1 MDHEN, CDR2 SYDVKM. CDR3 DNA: TGTGCCAGCAGTTTTGGGGGGCCGTATAATTCACCCCTCCACTTT. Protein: CASSFGGPYNSPLHF.

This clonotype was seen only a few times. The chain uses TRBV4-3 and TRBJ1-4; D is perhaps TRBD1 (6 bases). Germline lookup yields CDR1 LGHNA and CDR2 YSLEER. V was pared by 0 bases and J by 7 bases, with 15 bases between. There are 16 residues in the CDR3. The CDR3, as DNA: TGCGCCAGCAGCCAAGATAGGGGGTCCAATGGTGAAAAACTGTTTTTT. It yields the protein CASSQDRGSNGEKLFF.

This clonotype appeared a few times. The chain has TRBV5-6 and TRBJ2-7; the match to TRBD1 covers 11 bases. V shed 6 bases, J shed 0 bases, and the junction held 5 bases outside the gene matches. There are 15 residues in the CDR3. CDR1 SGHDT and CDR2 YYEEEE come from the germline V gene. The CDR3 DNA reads TGTGCCAGCATTGGGACAGGGGGAAGCTCCTACGAGCAGTACGTC. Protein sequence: CASIGTGGSSYEQYV.

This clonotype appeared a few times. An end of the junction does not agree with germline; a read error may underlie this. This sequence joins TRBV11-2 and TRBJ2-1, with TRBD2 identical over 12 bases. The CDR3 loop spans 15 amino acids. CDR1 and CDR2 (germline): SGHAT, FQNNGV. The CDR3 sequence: CASSLGLAGRPGLVF. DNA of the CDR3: TGTGCCAGCAGCCTGGGACTAGCGGGCCGGCCTGGGCTGGTCTTC. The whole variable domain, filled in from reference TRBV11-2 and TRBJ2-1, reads EAGVAQSPRYKIIEKRQSVAFWCNPISGHATLYWYQQILGQGPKLLIQFQNNGVVDDSQLPKDRFSAERLKGVDSTLKIQPAKLEDSAVYLCASSLGLAGRPGLVFGPGTRLTVL.

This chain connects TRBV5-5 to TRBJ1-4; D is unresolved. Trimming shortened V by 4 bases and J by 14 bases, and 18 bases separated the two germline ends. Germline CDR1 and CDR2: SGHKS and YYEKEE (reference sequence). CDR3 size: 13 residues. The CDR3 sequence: CASSPEDLGELFF. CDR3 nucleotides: TGTGCCAGCAGCCCCGAGGACCTCGGTGAGCTGTTTTTT.

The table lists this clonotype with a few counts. The chain's CDR3 is CASSSPGRGADTQYF. The CDR3 DNA reads TGTGCCAGCAGTAGTCCAGGTCGGGGCGCAGATACGCAGTATTTT. This chain joins TRBV5-6 and TRBJ2-3, with D perhaps TRBD1 or TRBD2 (5 bases each). Trimming shortened V by 5 bases and J by 4 bases, and 17 bases separated the two germline ends. This CDR3 is built from 15 residues. Germline values: CDR1 SGHDT, CDR2 YYEEEE.

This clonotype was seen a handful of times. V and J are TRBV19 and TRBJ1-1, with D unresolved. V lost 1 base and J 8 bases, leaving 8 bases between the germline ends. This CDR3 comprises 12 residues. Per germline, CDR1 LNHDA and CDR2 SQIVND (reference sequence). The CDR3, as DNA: TGTGCCAGTAGTATAGTTCCCTCGGAAGCTTTCTTT. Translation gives CASSIVPSEAFF.

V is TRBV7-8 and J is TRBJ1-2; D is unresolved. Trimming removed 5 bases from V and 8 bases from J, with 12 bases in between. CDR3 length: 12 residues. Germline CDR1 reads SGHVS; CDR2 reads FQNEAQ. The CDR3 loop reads CASSPMRVGYTF. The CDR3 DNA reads TGTGCCAGCAGCCCCATGCGGGTAGGCTACACCTTC.

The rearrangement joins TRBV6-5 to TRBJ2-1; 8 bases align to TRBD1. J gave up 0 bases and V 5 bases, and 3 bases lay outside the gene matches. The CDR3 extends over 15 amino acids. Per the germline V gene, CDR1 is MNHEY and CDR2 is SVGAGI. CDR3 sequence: CASSTGGSSYNEQFF. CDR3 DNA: TGTGCCAGCAGTACAGGGGGATCCTCCTACAATGAGCAGTTCTTC.

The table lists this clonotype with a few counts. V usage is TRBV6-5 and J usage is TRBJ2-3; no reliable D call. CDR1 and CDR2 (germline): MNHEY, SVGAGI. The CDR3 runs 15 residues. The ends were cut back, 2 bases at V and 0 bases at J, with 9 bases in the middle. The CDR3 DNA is TGTGCCAGCAGTTACCAAGGCTTTAGCACAGATACGCAGTATTTT. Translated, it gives CASSYQGFSTDTQYF.

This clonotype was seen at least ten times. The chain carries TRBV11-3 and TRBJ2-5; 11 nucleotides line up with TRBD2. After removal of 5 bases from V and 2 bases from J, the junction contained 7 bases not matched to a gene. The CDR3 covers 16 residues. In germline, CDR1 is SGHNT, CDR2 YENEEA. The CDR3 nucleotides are TGTGCCAGCAGCAAACACGGGACTAGCGGACAAGAGACCCAGTACTTC. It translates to CASSKHGTSGQETQYF.